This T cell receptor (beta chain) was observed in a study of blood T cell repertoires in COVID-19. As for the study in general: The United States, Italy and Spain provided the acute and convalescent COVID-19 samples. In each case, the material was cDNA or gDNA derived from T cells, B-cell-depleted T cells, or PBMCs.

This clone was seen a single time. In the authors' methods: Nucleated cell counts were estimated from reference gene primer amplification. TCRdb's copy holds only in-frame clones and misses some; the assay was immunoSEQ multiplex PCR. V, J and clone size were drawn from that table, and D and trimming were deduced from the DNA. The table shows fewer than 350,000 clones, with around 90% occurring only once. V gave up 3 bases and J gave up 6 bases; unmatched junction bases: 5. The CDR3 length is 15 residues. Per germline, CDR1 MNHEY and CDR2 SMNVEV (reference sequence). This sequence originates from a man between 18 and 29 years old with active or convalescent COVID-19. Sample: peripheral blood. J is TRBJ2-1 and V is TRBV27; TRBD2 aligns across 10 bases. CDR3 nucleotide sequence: TGTGCCAGCAGTTTGGAAAGCGGGGGGGCCAATGAGCAGTTCTTC. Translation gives CASSLESGGANEQFF.